The rows below give T cell receptor beta chains drawn from one sample of a study of CD8+CD57+ T cells in acquired aplastic anemia. TCRdb recomputed calls from the reads with MiXCR, one row per CDR3 protein. The data contain over 150,000 distinct CDR3 sequences, roughly three fifths of them singletons. Sequenced material: sorted CD4+, CD8+, or CD8+CD57+ T cells (not recorded which) from PBMCs. These receptors all come from a human donor with aplastic anemia. CDR3s include the opening cysteine and the closing phenylalanine or tryptophan. D genes are given only for firm matches. Clone size is shown for a subset of rows, as once, few, many or a class of expanded clone.

d_call j_call v_call clone_size cdr3_nt cdr3_aa
TRBD1 TRBJ1-6 TRBV20-1 . TGCAGTGCTAGAGATCGCACAGGGGGGGGCTCACCCCTCCACTTT CSARDRTGGGSPLHF
. TRBJ2-2 TRBV11-3 . TGTGCCAGCAGCTTACTTCCAGGGAAGAACGGGGAGCTGTTTTTT CASSLLPGKNGELFF
. TRBJ1-5 TRBV12-3/TRBV12-4 . TGTGCCAGCAGGGCGAGGGGGATGAGACAGCCCCAACATTTT CASRARGMRQPQHF
. TRBJ2-7 TRBV4-1 many TGCGCCAGCAGCCAAGATAGAACGGCAACCTACGAGCAGTACTTC CASSQDRTATYEQYF
TRBD2 TRBJ2-7 TRBV2 . TGTGCCAGCGGGAGGGGAGGAACCTACGAGCAGTACTTC CASGRGGTYEQYF
. TRBJ2-3 TRBV24-1 . TGTGCCACCAGTGACCCGGCTAGCACAGATACGCAGTATTTT CATSDPASTDTQYF
. TRBJ1-6 TRBV6-1 . TGTGCCAGTAGGCAGGGGAGTTCACCCCTCCACTTT CASRQGSSPLHF
. TRBJ1-2 TRBV7-9 . TGTGCCAGCAGCGCCCGCCCCTATGGCTACACCTTC CASSARPYGYTF
. TRBJ1-2 TRBV20-1 . TGCAGTGCTAGAGATTATCAGACATATGGCTACACCTTC CSARDYQTYGYTF
. TRBJ2-7 TRBV2 few TGTGCCAGCAGTCCAGCTAGGAACGGCAATCCCTCGTACTTC CASSPARNGNPSYF
. TRBJ1-1 TRBV7-6 many TGTGCCAGCTCCCGCGGGGGGGCTCGGGTGAACACTGAAGCTTTCTTT CASSRGGARVNTEAFF
. TRBJ2-7 TRBV2 . TGTGCCAGCAGAACGACGGGTGGGAGATACGAGCAGTACTTC CASRTTGGRYEQYF
. TRBJ2-7 TRBV9 . TGTGCCAGCAGCGTAGGGGTTACCTACGAGCAGTACTTC CASSVGVTYEQYF
TRBD1 TRBJ2-3 TRBV10-1 . TGCGCCAGCAACCTCCGGGACAGACATAGAGGTACGCAGTATTTT CASNLRDRHRGTQYF
. TRBJ2-7 TRBV19 . TGTGCCAGTAAGCAGGGGAGCTCCTACGAGCAGTACTTC CASKQGSSYEQYF
. TRBJ1-1 TRBV4-1 . TGTGCCAGCAGAGCGACAGGCCCCGAAGCTTTCTTT CASRATGPEAFF
. TRBJ2-3 TRBV7-8 . TGTGCCAGCAGCTACAGGGAAAGCCGCACGCAGTATTTT CASSYRESRTQYF
. TRBJ2-3 TRBV20-1 few TGCAGTCCCCAGGCCCCCGGGTCAGATACGCAGTATTTT CSPQAPGSDTQYF
. TRBJ1-6 TRBV7-9 . TGTGCCAGCAGCCCGTTCGAGGGGGTGCCACCCCTCCACTTT CASSPFEGVPPLHF
. TRBJ1-2 TRBV9 . TGTGCCAGCAGCCCCGACGTTGAAGGCTACACCTTC CASSPDVEGYTF